A single sample gave rise to the 32 T cell receptor beta chains below, sequenced in a study of persistence of HIV-infected CD4 T cells. The stimulus was an HIV-1 Gag 15-mer peptide pool, approximately 0.93 ug/peptide/mL. CD4+ T cells upregulating both CD40 ligand and CD69 were sorted as responding cells. No antigens are known for them. The libraries were made with immunoSEQ version 4 in survey mode. Sequenced by immunoSEQ multiplex PCR; TCRdb stores in-frame clones only, minus some. The sample records some 23,000 clones, 74% being singletons. Here the sequenced sample was CD4+ T cells sorted from PBMCs after roughly 18-hour stimulation, taken from a patient who received antiretroviral therapy. Every receptor here comes from an adult man with HIV who was CMV-seropositive.

This chain links TRBV18 with TRBJ2-7; D is ambiguous. The ends were cut back, 2 bases at V and 1 base at J, with 9 bases in the middle. Per the germline V gene, CDR1 is KGHSH and CDR2 is LQKENI. CDR3 length: 14 amino acids. This chain's CDR3 is CASSPGVWSYEQYF. DNA for the CDR3: TGTGCCAGCTCACCAGGGGTTTGGTCCTACGAGCAGTACTTC. The whole variable domain, remainder taken from reference TRBV18 and TRBJ2-7, is NAGVMQNPRHLVRRRGQEARLRCSPMKGHSHVYWYRQLPEEGLKFMVYLQKENIIDESGMPKERFSAEFPKEGPSILRIQQVVRGDSAAYFCASSPGVWSYEQYFGPGTRLTVT.

The V call is TRBV18, the J call TRBJ2-7; 14 bases fit TRBD2. Germline values: CDR1 KGHSH, CDR2 LQKENI. The CDR3 is 17 amino acids. With 3 bases clipped from V and 6 bases from J, the junction kept 10 bases outside the gene matches. The CDR3, as DNA: TGTGCCAGCTCACCTGGACTAGCGGGGGGTACCGCCAGCGAGCAGTACTTC. This encodes CASSPGLAGGTASEQYF.

This clone counts as medium-sized (0.01 to 0.1%). Other DNA sequences in this sample translate to the same CDR3. This chain links TRBV2 with TRBJ1-5, with TRBD1 matching 12 bases. The germline CDR1 and CDR2 sequences are SNHLY and FYNNEI. The CDR3 totals 17 residues. The junction had 7 bases not matched to a gene; V was cut back by 5 bases and J by 2 bases. CDR3 residues: CASSPGTGGAGNQPQHF. The CDR3 bases are TGTGCCAGCAGTCCCGGGACAGGGGGCGCAGGCAATCAGCCCCAGCATTTT.

The rearrangement uses TRBV7-8 and TRBJ2-2; D not certain. Per germline, CDR1 SGHVS and CDR2 FQNEAQ. Trimming cost V 3 bases and J 6 bases, with 8 bases left between them. The CDR3 spans 13 residues. CDR3 bases: TGTGCCAGCAGCTTCGATCGCGCCGGGGAGCTGTTTTTT. Translation: CASSFDRAGELFF.

The chain joins TRBV24-1 to TRBJ1-3; D possibly corresponds to TRBD1 (5 bases). V lost 4 bases and J 0 bases, leaving 9 bases between the germline ends. Germline CDR1 reads KGHDR; CDR2 reads SFDVKD. The length of the CDR3 is 15 residues. The CDR3 region has the DNA TGTGCCACCAGTGACCCAGGGAGCTCTGGAAACACCATATATTTT. Translated: CATSDPGSSGNTIYF.

This CDR3 reads CASSEDYKQFF. DNA of the CDR3: TGTGCCAGCAGCGAGGACTACAAGCAGTTCTTC. The rearrangement uses TRBV4-2 and TRBJ2-1; TRBD2 might be the D (6 bases). The V gene's germline CDR1 is LGHNA and CDR2 YNFKEQ. V was pared by 5 bases and J by 11 bases, with 10 bases between. The CDR3 is 11 residues long.

The genes are TRBV30 and TRBJ2-4, with 8 bases identical to TRBD1. Germline CDR1 GTSNPN, CDR2 SVGIG (reference sequence). The trim removed 2 bases at V and 3 bases at J, leaving 15 bases unmatched. The CDR3 covers 18 residues. The CDR3: CAWSPLINRGRNKNIQYF. In nucleotides, the CDR3 is TGTGCCTGGAGTCCGCTTATAAACAGGGGGAGAAACAAAAACATTCAGTACTTC.

The V call is TRBV3-1 (or the pseudogene TRBV3-2), the J call TRBJ1-2, with a possible D match to TRBD1 (6 bases). This CDR3 is 12 amino acids long. Germline loops: CDR1 LGHDT, CDR2 YNNKEL (reference sequence). V lost 7 bases and J lost 4, with 10 bases in between. The CDR3, as DNA: TGTGCCAGCAAGGGACAAGCCTATGGCTACACCTTC. Translation gives CASKGQAYGYTF.

The chain has TRBV27 and TRBJ2-7; D is unresolved. The V end was cut by 3 bases, the J end by 6 bases, with 12 bases between. This CDR3 has 13 residues. Germline CDR1 is MNHEY and CDR2 is SMNVEV (reference sequence). DNA of the CDR3: TGTGCCAGCAGTTTCTCCCCGGCTCGCGAGCAGTACTTC. Its translation: CASSFSPAREQYF.

The genes are TRBV5-1 and TRBJ1-1; maybe TRBD1 (6 bases). Trimming pared 6 bases from V and 4 bases from J, leaving 19 bases between. The CDR3 has 15 amino acids. CDR1 is SGHRS, CDR2 YFSETQ, per germline. The CDR3 loop is CASTGGAVGGTEAFF. CDR3 DNA: TGCGCCAGCACGGGGGGCGCGGTCGGGGGCACTGAAGCTTTCTTT.

This clone was seen a few times. The V and J genes are TRBV3-1 (or the pseudogene TRBV3-2) and TRBJ1-1, with TRBD1 identical over 9 bases. The germline V gene has CDR1 LGHDT and CDR2 YNNKEL (reference sequence). The ends lost 7 bases at V and 6 bases at J; junction bases unmatched: 9. The CDR3 sequence is 14 residues long. CDR3 DNA: TGTGCCAGCACCTTGACAGGGGGAAGGGCTGAAGCTTTCTTT. Protein sequence: CASTLTGGRAEAFF.

The gene calls are TRBV5-1 and TRBJ2-3, with D unclear. V lost 4 bases to trimming and J lost 1 base, with 19 bases between them. The germline gives CDR1 SGHRS, CDR2 YFSETQ. The length of the CDR3 is 17 residues. For the CDR3, the DNA is TGCGCCAGCAGCCTGCCCTCATCGGCATGGGGCACAGATACGCAGTATTTT. It specifies CASSLPSSAWGTDTQYF.

The chain combines TRBV7-2 with TRBJ1-5; 7 nucleotides align to TRBD1. The CDR3 length is 16 residues. Germline assignment: CDR1 SGHTA and CDR2 FQGNSA. V trimming: 3 bases; J trimming: 0 bases; junction bases outside the gene matches: 5. CDR3 nucleotide sequence: TGTGCCAGCAGCTTTCTGGGACAGCCTAGCAATCAGCCCCAGCATTTT. Its protein product is CASSFLGQPSNQPQHF.

V gene TRBV3-1 (or the pseudogene TRBV3-2) combines with J gene TRBJ2-7; a possible D gene is TRBD2 (6 bases). The CDR3 extends over 15 amino acids. CDR1 and CDR2 from the germline V gene are LGHDT and YNNKEL (reference sequence). Between the trimmed V and J ends, which lost 0 bases and 0 bases, there was a span of 9 bases. CDR3 sequence reads: CASSQDASASYEQYF. The CDR3 nucleotides read TGTGCCAGCAGCCAAGATGCTAGCGCCTCCTACGAGCAGTACTTC.

This chain joins TRBV2 and TRBJ2-1; D is ambiguous. V was trimmed by 2 bases and J by 7 bases, leaving 9 bases between them. The CDR3 has 13 amino acids. CDR1 is SNHLY, CDR2 FYNNEI, per germline. The CDR3 sequence is CASSEYRKNEQFF. In DNA form, the CDR3 reads TGTGCCAGCAGTGAATATCGGAAAAATGAGCAGTTCTTC.

The chain uses TRBV6-5 and TRBJ2-2; 10 nucleotides match TRBD2. This CDR3 is 15 amino acids long. After removal of 6 bases from V and 3 bases from J, the junction contained 4 bases not matched to a gene. Germline V gives CDR1 MNHEY, CDR2 SVGAGI. The CDR3 sequence is CASRVLAGDTGELFF. Written as DNA, the CDR3 is TGTGCCAGCAGGGTCCTAGCGGGGGACACCGGGGAGCTGTTTTTT.

The genes are TRBV5-1 and TRBJ2-3; TRBD2 agrees at 11 bases. The CDR3 runs to 16 residues. Germline CDR1 reads SGHRS; CDR2 reads YFSETQ. The V and J ends lost 4 bases and 1 base, in that order; junction bases with no gene match: 5. CDR3 region: CASSTLLAGGTDTQYF. The CDR3 bases are TGCGCCAGCAGCACCCTACTAGCGGGGGGCACAGATACGCAGTATTTT. Full variable domain (missing parts from reference TRBV5-1 and TRBJ2-3): KAGVTQTPRYLIKTRGQQVTLSCSPISGHRSVSWYQQTPGQGLQFLFEYFSETQRNKGNFPGRFSGRQFSNSRSEMNVSTLELGDSALYLCASSTLLAGGTDTQYFGPGTRLTVL.

The V call is TRBV29-1, the J call TRBJ1-5; 10 nucleotides match TRBD1. V shed 5 bases, J shed 6 bases, and the junction held 7 bases outside the gene matches. Germline lookup yields CDR1 SQVTM and CDR2 ANQGSEA. This CDR3 has 14 amino acids. The CDR3 DNA is TGCAGCGTTACGACAGGGGGCCTGGGTCAGCCCCAGCATTTT. It encodes CSVTTGGLGQPQHF. Full variable domain (rest looked up from reference TRBV29-1 and TRBJ1-5): SAVISQKPSRDICQRGTSLTIQCQVDSQVTMMFWYRQQPGQSLTLIATANQGSEATYESGFVIDKFPISRPNLTFSTLTVSNMSPEDSSIYLCSVTTGGLGQPQHFGDGTRLSIL.

In this sample, this clone turned up a few times. The chain has TRBV6-2 or TRBV6-3 and TRBJ1-5, with TRBD1 identical over 7 bases. Germline values: CDR1 MNHEY, CDR2 SVGEGT. Losses at the gene ends were 4 bases for V and 10 bases for J; bases not matched to a gene: 4. There are 12 residues in the CDR3. The CDR3 is CASSFDRAPQHF. In nucleotides, the CDR3 is TGTGCCAGCAGTTTCGACAGGGCCCCCCAGCATTTT.

The chain uses TRBV18 and TRBJ1-2; 7 bases fit TRBD1. There are 13 residues in the CDR3. Germline CDR1 KGHSH, CDR2 LQKENI. The V and J ends lost 3 bases and 3 bases, in that order; junction bases with no gene match: 1. Written as DNA, the CDR3 is TGTGCCAGCTCACCGACAGGGTACTATGGCTACACCTTC. Amino acids: CASSPTGYYGYTF.

This chain links TRBV3-1 (or the pseudogene TRBV3-2) with TRBJ1-4; no clear D. The germline V gene has CDR1 LGHDT and CDR2 YNNKEL (reference sequence). This CDR3 is built from 14 residues. V gave up 2 bases and J gave up 7 bases, with 11 bases separating them. The CDR3 sequence is CASSQIDLGEKLFF. DNA of the CDR3: TGTGCCAGCAGCCAAATTGATCTGGGTGAAAAACTGTTTTTT.

This sequence joins TRBV21-1 and TRBJ1-2; the table gives TRBD1 as D, unverified against the DNA. TRBV21-1 has pseudogene status. The CDR3 consists of 11 residues. CDR3 protein: CAKNSNYGYTF. The CDR3 DNA sequence: TGTGCGAAGAACAGCAACTATGGCTACACCTTC.

The chain carries TRBV9 and TRBJ1-1; D call uncertain. Trimming cost V 0 bases and J 1 base, with 10 bases left between them. This CDR3 contains 15 residues. Germline V gene lookup returns CDR1 SGDLS and CDR2 YYNGEE. DNA of the CDR3: TGTGCCAGCAGCGTAGCTCCGGGGAAGAACACTGAAGCTTTCTTT. As protein: CASSVAPGKNTEAFF. The variable domain in full, completed from reference TRBV9 and TRBJ1-1, reads DSGVTQTPKHLITATGQRVTLRCSPRSGDLSVYWYQQSLDQGLQFLIQYYNGEERAKGNILERFSAQQFPDLHSELNLSSLELGDSALYFCASSVAPGKNTEAFFGQGTRLTVV.

The rearrangement uses TRBV7-2 and TRBJ2-2, with D maybe TRBD2 (6 bases). Germline CDR1 SGHTA, CDR2 FQGNSA. V shed 0 bases and J shed 5 bases, with 10 bases lying between them. CDR3 length: 15 residues. The CDR3 bases are TGTGCCAGCAGCTTAGCGGGGGAGGCGACCGGGGAGCTGTTTTTT. As protein: CASSLAGEATGELFF.

V gene TRBV7-8 combines with J gene TRBJ2-3, with 9 bases identical to TRBD1. The trim removed 7 bases at V and 0 bases at J, leaving 2 bases unmatched. The CDR3 runs 14 residues. CDR1 is SGHVS, CDR2 FQNEAQ, per germline. This CDR3 reads CASTDRGSTDTQYF. In DNA, the CDR3 is TGTGCCAGCACTGACAGGGGGAGCACAGATACGCAGTATTTT.

The chain links TRBV3-1 (or the pseudogene TRBV3-2) to TRBJ1-1; TRBD1 agrees at 7 bases. This CDR3 spans 14 amino acids. Germline CDR1 is LGHDT and CDR2 is YNNKEL (reference sequence). V lost 1 base, J lost 6 bases, and 5 bases stayed unmatched. CDR3 sequence (DNA): TGTGCCAGCAGCCAAGTTAAAGGGGGCTCTGAAGCTTTCTTT. Its protein product is CASSQVKGGSEAFF.

This clone was observed a handful of times. The genes are TRBV25-1 and TRBJ1-2; 7 bases are a match to TRBD1. The ends lost 7 bases at V and 5 bases at J; junction bases unmatched: 7. This CDR3 is built from 13 residues. The germline V gene encodes CDR1 MGHDK and CDR2 SYGVNS. The CDR3 reads CASKGAGGYGYTF. CDR3 sequence (DNA): TGTGCCAGCAAAGGGGCAGGGGGTTATGGCTACACCTTC.

V gene TRBV7-2 combines with J gene TRBJ2-1, with a possible D match to TRBD2 (6 bases). Germline V lookup: CDR1 SGHTA, CDR2 FQGNSA. V was cut by 6 bases and J by 0 bases, with 9 bases left in between. The CDR3 consists of 14 residues. The CDR3 spells CASREGSSYNEQFF. For the CDR3, the DNA is TGTGCCAGCAGGGAGGGGAGCTCCTACAATGAGCAGTTCTTC.

The CDR3 is CASSFGWAGNEQFF. CDR3 in DNA: TGTGCCAGCAGTTTCGGTTGGGCGGGCAATGAGCAGTTCTTC. This rearrangement joins TRBV28 to TRBJ2-1, with TRBD2 as a possible D gene (5 bases). Germline lookup yields CDR1 MDHEN and CDR2 SYDVKM. The CDR3 runs to 14 residues. Trimming took 3 bases from V and 6 from J, leaving 12 bases between them.

The chain's CDR3 is CASSLTPSDRAGANVLTF. CDR3 nucleotides: TGCGCCAGCAGCTTGACCCCCTCTGACAGGGCTGGGGCCAACGTCCTGACTTTC. The chain links TRBV5-1 to TRBJ2-6; 7 nucleotides align to TRBD1. Trimming cost V 1 base and J 2 bases; bases outside gene matches: 9. CDR3 length: 18 amino acids. CDR1 and CDR2 from the germline V gene are SGHRS and YFSETQ.

The CDR3 DNA reads TGTGCCAGCAGTGTAGGGGGGGCAGGCAATCAGCCCCAGCATTTT. Translated, it gives CASSVGGAGNQPQHF. The V and J genes are TRBV2 and TRBJ1-5; D is possibly TRBD1 (6 bases). V was cut by 4 bases and J by 2 bases, with 12 bases left in between. Germline V gives CDR1 SNHLY, CDR2 FYNNEI. This CDR3 has 15 residues.

The chain has TRBV28 and TRBJ1-2; possible D gene TRBD1, 5 bases. Trimming removed 3 bases at V and 5 bases at J, with 10 bases between. The CDR3 contains 13 residues. Germline V gene sequence: CDR1 MDHEN, CDR2 SYDVKM. CDR3 bases: TGTGCCAGCAGTTTGGGGGTGGGATATGGCTACACCTTC. Residues: CASSLGVGYGYTF.